This entry describes one TCR beta chain. What this receptor recognizes is not known. Nothing much larger sits one base from this clone, and base qualities are not available. Trimming costs V 2 bases and J 5 bases, and their ends lie 13 bases apart. Based on the germline V gene, the CDR1 and CDR2 sequences are SGHDT and YYEEEE. The CDR3 numbers 15 residues from cysteine through phenylalanine. Only the CDR3 portion is preserved as DNA: 45 bases, with reading frame beginning at the first base. Library prep was done by the immunoSEQ multiplex PCR assay. The authors processed their data as follows. A statistical classification framework was built for diagnosing cytomegalovirus status from the catalog of TCR beta chain sequences. In TCRdb, the immuneACCESS table is reduced to in-frame sequences with V and J assigned. These tables do not hold every clone; where another copy was compared, an unresolved V gene accounts for under half, and the others remain unexplained. V and J calls and clone size follow that table, whereas D and trimming were derived from the DNA. Across this sample there are about 160,000 clones, with about nine tenths seen only once. The top ten clonotypes cover about 6% of the sample.

This sample is part of a study of cytomegalovirus exposure and HLA in healthy donors (dated by TCRdb to about 2017). Regarding the complete study: According to a later analysis, the 120 or so validation repertoires were produced on the same platform as the roughly 600 repertoires of the first cohort. High-throughput TCR immunosequencing, statistical association of individual TCRs with disease status, and machine learning were combined to predict cytomegalovirus infection status. Besides the first cohort of approximately 670 subjects, a separate validation cohort made up of about 120 different subjects was used. The study aimed to test whether signatures of past pathogen exposure could be identified by cataloging public T cell receptors. Results and caveats for the whole study, not just this receptor: A total of 150 or so TCR beta chains were listed by the study as associated with cytomegalovirus. Cytomegalovirus status was reported to be diagnosed by the classifier with high specificity and sensitivity in both the original and validation cohorts. A later analysis lacked HLA typing for the validation cohort, so it scored co-occurrence in that cohort across all 110 or so repertoires. According to the authors, the approach could potentially be generalized to other disease states and immunological phenotypes. A few of the identified cytomegalovirus-associated TCR beta chains were confirmed in vitro to be specific for cytomegalovirus antigens. Most TCR sequences were seen in very few donors, while some public TCRs were found in many individuals. In a later analysis, TCRs clustered in the first cohort were found to also tend to co-occur in the roughly 130 validation repertoires, with approximately 95% of cluster scores above 0.

Donors formed part of the validation cohort, which comprised 95 to 150 subjects and was distinct from the first cohort of under 750 subjects. This sequence uses TRBV5-6 and TRBJ1-4; TRBD1 is a weak D gene call, 6 bases matching. The sequenced sample consisted of PBMCs. The TCR comes from a woman aged 25 to 45 in good health and CMV-seronegative. The base sequence is TGTGCCAGCAGCTTTCTCGGGGGGGCGAATGAAAAACTGTTTTTT. This sequence encodes CASSFLGGANEKLFF.